This T cell receptor (beta chain) comes out of a study of OX40 agonist ivuxolimab in advanced cancers. The wider study: Earlier treatment with anti-PD-1, anti-PD-L1 or anti-CTLA-4 was permitted, and 30% to 40% had received some.

Some clones are missing from TCRdb's copy, which holds only in-frame ones; the method was immunoSEQ multiplex PCR. The table has about 80,000 clones, about four fifths seen once. V was shortened by 3 bases and J by 0 bases, with 14 bases between the two germline ends. The CDR3 extends over 16 amino acids. The V gene's germline CDR1 is ENHRY and CDR2 SYGVKD. General observations from the study: Clonal expansion by week 6 occurred in CD4+ and CD8+ blood T cells (at 0.1 to 3.0 mg/kg).

This clone appeared a single time. Its antigen is as yet unknown. The sequencing used CD4+ or CD8+ T cells sorted from blood, collected in a trial of the OX40 agonist ivuxolimab. The gene calls are TRBV10-3 and TRBJ1-2; unclear D gene. The receptor was derived from an adult with an advanced solid tumor such as melanoma, head and neck, liver or kidney cancer. The CDR3 nucleotides read TGTGCCATCAGTGATATGACCGCCGAAGCTAACTATGGCTACACCTTC. Translated: CAISDMTAEANYGYTF.